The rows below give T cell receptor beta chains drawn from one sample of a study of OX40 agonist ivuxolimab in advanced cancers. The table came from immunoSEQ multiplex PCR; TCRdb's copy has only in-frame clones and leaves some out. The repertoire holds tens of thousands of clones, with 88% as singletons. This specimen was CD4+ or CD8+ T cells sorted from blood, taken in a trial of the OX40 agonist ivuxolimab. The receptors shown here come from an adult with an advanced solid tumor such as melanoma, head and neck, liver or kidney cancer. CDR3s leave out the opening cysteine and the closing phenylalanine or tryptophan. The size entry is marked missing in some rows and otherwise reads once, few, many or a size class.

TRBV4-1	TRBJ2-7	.	ASSQAATGASYEQY
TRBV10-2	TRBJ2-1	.	ASSDPGAGGVNEQF
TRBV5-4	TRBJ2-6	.	ASSNPGSGANVLT
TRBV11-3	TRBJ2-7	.	ASSRFAGTDYEQY
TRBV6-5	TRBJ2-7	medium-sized	ASSTGQEPLD
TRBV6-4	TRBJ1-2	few	ASSRDRYGYT
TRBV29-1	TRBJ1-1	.	SASTGMYTEAF
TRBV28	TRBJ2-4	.	ASSLRGLGRSKNIQY
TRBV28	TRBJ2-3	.	ASSFSDGLTDTQY
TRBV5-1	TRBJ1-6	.	ASSFDPAGASSPLH
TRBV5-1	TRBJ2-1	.	ASSLEGTVSYNEQF
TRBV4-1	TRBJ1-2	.	ASSQGDYGYT
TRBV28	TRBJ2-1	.	ASRTGGGEQF
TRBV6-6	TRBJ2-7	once	ASSFPGTGKNEQY
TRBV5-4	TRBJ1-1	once	ASRFPYKELEAF
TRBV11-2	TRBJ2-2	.	ASSLDTSPRAGELF
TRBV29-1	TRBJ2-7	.	SVSTSGDEQY
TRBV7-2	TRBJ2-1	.	ASTPGGQSYNEQF
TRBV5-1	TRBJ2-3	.	ASKRDRTDTQY
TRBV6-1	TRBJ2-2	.	ASSEGPGIPGELF
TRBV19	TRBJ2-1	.	ASSPTSGGAREQF
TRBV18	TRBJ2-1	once	ASSPLLANNEQF
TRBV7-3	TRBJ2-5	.	ASSFEGWGTQY
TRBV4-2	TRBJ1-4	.	ASSQDTGDNEKLF
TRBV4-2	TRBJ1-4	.	ASSQDRANEKLF
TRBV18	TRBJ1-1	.	ASLRQMNTEAF
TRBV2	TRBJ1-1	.	ASRGATNTEAF
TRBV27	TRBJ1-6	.	ASSFANNSPLH
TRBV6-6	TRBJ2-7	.	ASRLAGGREQY
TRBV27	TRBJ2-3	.	ASARAGLTDTQY
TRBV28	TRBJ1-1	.	ASSPPTDMNTEAF
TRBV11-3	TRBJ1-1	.	ASSRQENTEAF
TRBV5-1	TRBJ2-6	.	ASTDSGANVLT
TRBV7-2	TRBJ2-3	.	ASRVGVVPDTQY
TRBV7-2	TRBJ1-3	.	ASSLVQGAVDRNTIY
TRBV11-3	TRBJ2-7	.	ASSSGDRPYEQY
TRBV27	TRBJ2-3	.	ASSWGSPLSTDTQY
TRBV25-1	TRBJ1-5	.	ASRGQGRNQPQH
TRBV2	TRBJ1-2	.	ASSQGQGTGYGYT
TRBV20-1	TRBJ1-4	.	SASENEKLF
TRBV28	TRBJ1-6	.	ASSWGTGNSPLH
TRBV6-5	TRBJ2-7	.	ASSLEWGRGYEQY
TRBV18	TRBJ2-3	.	ASSPRDASSTDTQY
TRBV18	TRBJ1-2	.	ASSPTGQANYGYT
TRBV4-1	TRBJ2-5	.	ASSQVIVSKGDRGRTQY
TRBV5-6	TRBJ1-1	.	ASSWGGQAF
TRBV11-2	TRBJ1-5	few	ASSSGLNQPQH
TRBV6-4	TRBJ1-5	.	ASSVTLGAPSNQPQH
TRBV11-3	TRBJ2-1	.	ASSLENLEGNEQF
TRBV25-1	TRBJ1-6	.	ASSERGTYNSPLH
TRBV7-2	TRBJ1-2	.	ASSLQGPPPYGYT
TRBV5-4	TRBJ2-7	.	ASSLAGADYEQY